This is a list of T cell receptor beta chains from one sample in a study of PD-L1 blockade in urothelial cancer. Here immunoSEQ multiplex PCR was the method, and the copy in TCRdb shows in-frame clones only, minus some. The profile shows about 84,000 clones, more than 85% of them singletons. This material consisted of PBMCs, taken around atezolizumab (anti-PD-L1) treatment. The receptors come from a man between 60 and 75 years old with urothelial cancer. The CDR3 runs from the conserved cysteine through the conserved F or W. Each record gives: D gene, J gene, V gene, clone size, CDR3 protein, CDR3 DNA. D genes are given only for firm matches. Clone size is not always given. Where it is, it says once, few, many or a class for expanded clones.

TRBD2 TRBJ2-7 TRBV5-4 . CASSHPSGGALGQYF TGTGCCAGCAGCCATCCCAGCGGGGGGGCTCTAGGGCAGTACTTC
TRBD1 TRBJ1-4 TRBV28 . CASSSPGQNEKLFF TGTGCCAGCAGTTCCCCGGGACAGAATGAAAAACTGTTTTTT
TRBD1 TRBJ2-1 TRBV5-4 once CASSLGGGQGDNEQFF TGTGCCAGCAGCTTGGGTGGAGGACAGGGGGACAATGAGCAGTTCTTC
. TRBJ2-3 TRBV13 . CASSLEGGPTMVTSTDTQYF TGTGCCAGCAGCTTAGAGGGGGGGCCTACAATGGTAACTAGCACAGATACGCAGTATTTT
TRBD1 TRBJ1-4 TRBV2 . CASLRDSLEKLFF TGTGCCAGTCTGAGGGACAGCCTCGAAAAACTGTTTTTT
TRBD2 TRBJ2-2 TRBV28 few CASSLLGLAGSTGELFF TGTGCCAGCAGTTTATTGGGCCTAGCGGGTTCCACCGGGGAGCTGTTTTTT
. TRBJ2-3 TRBV2 . CASSVSTRDTQYF TGTGCCAGCAGTGTAAGTACGCGGGATACGCAGTATTTT
TRBD2 TRBJ2-7 TRBV5-5 . CASSLVGGRISYEQYF TGTGCCAGCAGCTTGGTCGGCGGGAGAATCTCGTACGAGCAGTACTTC
. TRBJ1-2 TRBV19 . CASSFPGELNGYTF TGTGCCAGTAGTTTCCCAGGGGAGTTGAATGGCTACACCTTC
. TRBJ2-7 TRBV28 . CASSSTYEQYF TGTGCCAGCAGCTCTACCTACGAGCAGTACTTC
TRBD1 TRBJ2-7 TRBV6-5 . CASSIRDRAFEQYF TGTGCCAGCAGTATTCGGGACAGGGCTTTCGAGCAGTACTTC
. TRBJ2-7 TRBV9 . CASSVGEGDEQYF TGTGCCAGCAGCGTAGGGGAGGGGGACGAGCAGTACTTC
. TRBJ2-7 TRBV19 . CASSIQGHLYEQYF TGTGCCAGTAGTATACAGGGACATCTATACGAGCAGTACTTC
TRBD2 TRBJ2-5 TRBV6-5 . CASSQLAGEETQYF TGTGCCAGCAGCCAACTAGCGGGGGAAGAGACCCAGTACTTC
TRBD2 TRBJ2-1 TRBV6-5 . CASSYTGLAGYNEQFF TGTGCCAGCAGTTACACAGGACTAGCGGGCTACAATGAGCAGTTCTTC
TRBD1 TRBJ1-1 TRBV18 . CASSIAGGSNTEAFF TGTGCCAGCTCTATAGCAGGGGGCTCGAACACTGAAGCTTTCTTT
. TRBJ2-1 TRBV2 . CASSLEVTDEQFF TGTGCCAGCAGTCTGGAGGTTACCGATGAGCAGTTCTTC
. TRBJ2-7 TRBV7-9 . CASSGGSSRFEQYF TGTGCCAGCAGCGGAGGGAGCTCGCGTTTCGAGCAGTACTTC
. TRBJ2-2 TRBV19 . CASSIVPTPSTGELFF TGTGCCAGTAGTATAGTTCCAACCCCCAGCACCGGGGAGCTGTTTTTT
. TRBJ2-6 TRBV11-2 . CASSWAGAGANVLTF TGTGCCAGCAGCTGGGCAGGGGCCGGGGCCAACGTCCTGACTTTC
. TRBJ2-1 TRBV11-3 . CASSPQGAYNEQFF TGTGCCAGCAGCCCACAGGGAGCTTACAATGAGCAGTTCTTC
. TRBJ1-5 TRBV19 . CASSTGQDNQPQHF TGTGCCAGTAGTACTGGACAAGACAATCAGCCCCAGCATTTT
TRBD2 TRBJ2-3 TRBV19 . CASSTQVMTSYTQYF TGTGCCAGTAGTACCCAAGTAATGACTAGCTATACGCAGTATTTT
TRBD2 TRBJ2-1 TRBV7-2 . CASRQRTSGGAGQFF TGTGCCAGCAGACAACGGACTAGCGGGGGGGCCGGGCAGTTCTTC
. TRBJ1-2 TRBV9 few CASSVGSANYGYTF TGTGCCAGCAGCGTAGGGTCAGCTAACTATGGCTACACCTTC
TRBD1 TRBJ1-2 TRBV6-5 . CASSYSIGTGGGYTF TGTGCCAGCAGTTACTCGATCGGGACAGGGGGAGGCTACACCTTC